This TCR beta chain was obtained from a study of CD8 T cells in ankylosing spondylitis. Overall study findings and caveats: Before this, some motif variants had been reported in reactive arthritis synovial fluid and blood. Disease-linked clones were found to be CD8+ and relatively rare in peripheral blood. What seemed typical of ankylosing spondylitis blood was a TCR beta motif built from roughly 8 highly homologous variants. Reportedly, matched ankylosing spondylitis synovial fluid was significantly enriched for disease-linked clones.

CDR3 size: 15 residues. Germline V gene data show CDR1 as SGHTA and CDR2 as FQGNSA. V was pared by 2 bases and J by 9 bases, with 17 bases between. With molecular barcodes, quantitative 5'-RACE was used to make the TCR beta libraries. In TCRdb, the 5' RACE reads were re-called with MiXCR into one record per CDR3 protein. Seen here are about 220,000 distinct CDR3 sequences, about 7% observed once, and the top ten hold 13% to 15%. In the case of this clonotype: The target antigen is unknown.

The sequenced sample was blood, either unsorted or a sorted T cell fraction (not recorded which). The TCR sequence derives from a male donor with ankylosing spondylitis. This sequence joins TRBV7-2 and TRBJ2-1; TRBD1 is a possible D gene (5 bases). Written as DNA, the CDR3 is TGTGCCAGCAGCTTAATCGGCCAGGGAATTATTGAGCAGTTCTTC. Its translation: CASSLIGQGIIEQFF.